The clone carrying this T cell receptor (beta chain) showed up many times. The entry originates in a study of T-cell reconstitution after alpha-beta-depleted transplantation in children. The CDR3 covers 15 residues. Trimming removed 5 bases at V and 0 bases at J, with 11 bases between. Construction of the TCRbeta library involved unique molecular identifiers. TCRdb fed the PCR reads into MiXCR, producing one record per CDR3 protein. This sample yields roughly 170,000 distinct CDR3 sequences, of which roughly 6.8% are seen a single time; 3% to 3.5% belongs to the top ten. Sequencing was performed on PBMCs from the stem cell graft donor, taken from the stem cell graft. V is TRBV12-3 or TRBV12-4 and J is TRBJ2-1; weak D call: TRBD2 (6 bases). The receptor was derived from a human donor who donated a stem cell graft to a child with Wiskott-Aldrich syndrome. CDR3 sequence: CASSRLRGSYNEQFF. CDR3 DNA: TGTGCCAGCAGTCGCCTGCGGGGCTCCTACAATGAGCAGTTCTTC.